This T cell receptor beta chain was identified during a study of CD8 T cells in Susac syndrome. After extraction with the RNeasy kit, roughly 0.45 to 1 ug of the RNA was reverse transcribed using random hexamers. TCRdb itself ran the immunoSEQ multiplex PCR reads through MiXCR, one entry per CDR3 protein. The sample has a few hundred thousand distinct CDR3 sequences; more than 80% are singletons. The CDR3 is 16 residues long. Germline V gives CDR1 SEHNR, CDR2 FQNEAQ (reference sequence). Trimming took off 4 bases at V and 2 bases at J, with 18 bases between the two ends. This sequence joins TRBV7-9 and TRBJ2-7; tentatively, D is TRBD1 (6 bases). The sample comprised CD8+ T cells from PBMCs. This TCR was sampled from a human donor with multiple sclerosis. DNA of the CDR3: TGTGCCAGCAGCTCGGCACTCGGGACATACGCCTACGAGCAGTACTTC. This sequence encodes CASSSALGTYAYEQYF.